This T cell receptor beta chain was found in a study of vaccination and CD4 T cells after COVID-19. Turning to the study itself: Post-vaccine specimens were obtained a median 72 days after dose two (range 14 to 241). Overlapping SARS-CoV-2, HCoV-NL63, HCoV-OC43 and HCoV-229E spike peptides stimulated the cells.

This clonotype was seen a few times. What it binds is unknown. The Oncomine TCR Beta short-read assay sequenced DNA from cultured CD4+ T cells. MiXCR, applied by TCRdb to the PCR reads, yields one record per CDR3 protein. The sample lists some 19,000 distinct CDR3 sequences, around 42% occurring once. V lost 6 bases and J lost 3; bases outside the gene matches: 5. This CDR3 region has 15 residues. Documented treatment: roughly ten-day PBMC culture with coronavirus spike peptide pools or control peptides (ViraFEST assay). The TCR sequence derives from a human donor with COVID-19. This chain joins TRBV12-3 or TRBV12-4 and TRBJ1-6; 7 bases are a match to TRBD1. Sequenced input: cultured CD4+ T cells from blood. CDR3 residues: CASSLTGNYNSPLHF. The CDR3 nucleotides are TGTGCCAGCAGCCTGACAGGGAACTATAATTCACCCCTCCACTTT.